Detailed here is one TCR beta chain. The data were obtained in a study of blood T cell repertoires in COVID-19. Measured with immunoSEQ multiplex PCR; TCRdb has only the in-frame clones, and not every one. The sample records about 42,000 clones, 75% to 90% being singletons. Germline V lookup: CDR1 MNHEY, CDR2 SVGAGI. V was trimmed by 0 bases and J by 0 bases, leaving 11 bases between them. The CDR3 spans 16 residues. The material sequenced was peripheral blood. The source of this sequence is a human donor in a cohort sampled during active COVID-19. The chain is built from TRBV6-5 and TRBJ1-1; tentatively, D is TRBD1 (6 bases). As DNA, the CDR3 is TGTGCCAGCAGTTACTCAAGGACAGCGGTGAACACTGAAGCTTTCTTT. Amino acids: CASSYSRTAVNTEAFF.